These 11 T cell receptor beta chains originate from one sample sequenced in a study of Graves' ophthalmopathy and Graves' hyperthyroidism. The authors amplified TCR beta CDR3 regions, and they did so from RNA transcripts for repertoire sequencing. Amplification began with first-round RT-PCR using HTBI primers, then second-round multiplex PCR was performed. TCRdb fed the multiplex PCR reads into MiXCR, producing one record per CDR3 protein. Of 340,000 or so distinct CDR3 sequences in the sample, 17% were seen once. Material: peripheral blood. These receptors came from an adult man with Graves' ophthalmopathy.

In its sample, this clonotype was seen many times. The V call is TRBV12-3 or TRBV12-4, the J call TRBJ2-5, with D unresolved. V lost 7 bases, J lost 1 base, and 16 bases lay in between. The CDR3 extends over 15 amino acids. The CDR3 region is CASTMGLRGQETQYF. The CDR3 coding sequence is TGTGCCAGCACCATGGGTCTTAGAGGCCAAGAGACCCAGTACTTC.

Many counts were recorded for this clonotype. The chain is built from TRBV20-1 and TRBJ2-7; D not certain. The CDR3 is 12 amino acids. Trimming left V 4 bases short and J 6 bases short, with 13 bases between. Germline V lookup: CDR1 DFQATT, CDR2 SNEGSKA (reference sequence). CDR3 in DNA: TGCAGTGCTAATAATCGTGAAGTCGAGCAGTACTTC. It encodes CSANNREVEQYF.

The sample holds many counts of this clonotype. This sequence joins TRBV7-2 and TRBJ1-2, with unresolved D. CDR1 SGHTA and CDR2 FQGNSA come from the germline V gene. The V gene lost 5 bases and the J gene lost 8 bases, with 12 bases spanning the gap. This CDR3 comprises 12 residues. The CDR3 sequence is CASSLPMAGYTF. CDR3 DNA: TGTGCCAGCAGCCTACCCATGGCCGGCTACACCTTC.

This clonotype was picked up many times. Here the CDR3 reads CASSGARDTKGTYEQYF. The DNA for the CDR3 is TGTGCCAGCAGTGGAGCCCGGGACACAAAAGGAACCTACGAGCAGTACTTC. J is TRBJ2-7 and V is TRBV6-1, with a tentative D call TRBD1 (6 bases). Trimming removed 4 bases at V and 2 bases at J, with 21 bases between. The CDR3 runs to 17 residues. Germline V gene data show CDR1 as MNHNS and CDR2 as SASEGT.

The chain joins TRBV6-5 to TRBJ2-7; 7 bases map to TRBD2. J was trimmed by 2 bases and V by 0 bases; bases with no gene match: 7. This CDR3 contains 16 residues. Germline V gene lookup returns CDR1 MNHEY and CDR2 SVGAGI. The CDR3 DNA is TGTGCCAGCAGTTACTCTCGGAGGCGGGGGACCTACGAGCAGTACTTC. This sequence encodes CASSYSRRRGTYEQYF.

Many counts were recorded for this clonotype. The chain carries TRBV27 and TRBJ2-5; 7 positions match TRBD1. CDR1 and CDR2 (germline): MNHEY, SMNVEV (reference sequence). V gave up 3 bases and J gave up 4 bases; unmatched junction bases: 5. The CDR3 extends over 14 amino acids. CDR3 residues: CASSFGQARETQYF. The CDR3 nucleotides are TGTGCCAGCAGTTTCGGACAGGCCAGAGAGACCCAGTACTTC.

This clonotype has at least ten counts. J is TRBJ1-2 and V is TRBV27; D gene unclear. With 1 base removed from V and 2 bases from J, the gap between germline ends came to 5 bases. Germline V CDR1 and CDR2: MNHEY, SMNVEV (reference sequence). There are 13 residues in the CDR3. For the CDR3, the DNA is TGTGCCAGCAGTTTATATGGGAACTATGGCTACACCTTC. It encodes CASSLYGNYGYTF.

The chain employs TRBV27 and TRBJ2-7; 14 nucleotides match TRBD2. Germline V lookup: CDR1 MNHEY, CDR2 SMNVEV (reference sequence). V shed 3 bases and J 9 bases; nucleotides not matched to a gene: 16. The CDR3 is 18 residues long. Here the CDR3 reads CASSFLGLAGGLPFVQYF. CDR3 sequence (DNA): TGTGCCAGCAGTTTCCTCGGACTAGCGGGAGGCCTACCCTTTGTGCAGTACTTC.

This clonotype was seen many times. This sequence joins TRBV20-1 and TRBJ2-7; 7 bases map to TRBD1. With V trimmed by 2 bases and J by 5 bases, 6 bases remained unmatched. Germline values: CDR1 DFQATT, CDR2 SNEGSKA (reference sequence). CDR3 length: 13 amino acids. The CDR3 nucleotides are TGCAGTGCTAGACCGACAGGGTACCACGAGCAGTACTTC. Translating it yields CSARPTGYHEQYF.

This clonotype was seen at least ten times. The chain employs TRBV5-6 and TRBJ2-7; no firm D call. Per the germline V gene, CDR1 is SGHDT and CDR2 is YYEEEE. The CDR3 has 13 residues. Trimming stripped 6 bases from V and 5 bases from J, with 15 bases between. The DNA for the CDR3 is TGTGCCAGCAACCACGATCGTAAGGACGAGCAGTACTTC. Protein sequence: CASNHDRKDEQYF.

The chain recombines TRBV10-3 with TRBJ2-6; possible D gene TRBD1, 6 bases. The germline gives CDR1 ENHRY, CDR2 SYGVKD. V dropped 4 bases and J dropped 7 bases, with 8 bases sitting between them. The CDR3 length is 13 residues. In DNA, the CDR3 is TGTGCCATCAGTGCGGACAGTGCCAACGTCCTGACTTTC. Protein product: CAISADSANVLTF.